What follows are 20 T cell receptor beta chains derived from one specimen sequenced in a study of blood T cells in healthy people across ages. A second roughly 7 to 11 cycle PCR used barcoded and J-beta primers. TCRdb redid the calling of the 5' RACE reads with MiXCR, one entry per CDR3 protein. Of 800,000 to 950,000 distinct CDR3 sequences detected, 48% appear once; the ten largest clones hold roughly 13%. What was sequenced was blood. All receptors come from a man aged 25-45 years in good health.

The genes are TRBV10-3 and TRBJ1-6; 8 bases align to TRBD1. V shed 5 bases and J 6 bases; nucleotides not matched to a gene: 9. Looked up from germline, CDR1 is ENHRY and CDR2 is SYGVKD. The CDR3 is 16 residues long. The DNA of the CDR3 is TGTGCCATCAGTCAGGGGGCAGAAAGAGGTAATTCACCCCTCCACTTT. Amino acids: CAISQGAERGNSPLHF.

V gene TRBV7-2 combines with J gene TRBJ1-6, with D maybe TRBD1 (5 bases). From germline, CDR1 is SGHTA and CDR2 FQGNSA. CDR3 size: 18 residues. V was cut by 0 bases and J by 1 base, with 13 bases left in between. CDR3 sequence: CASSLALGGTSYNSPLHF. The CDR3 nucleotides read TGTGCCAGCAGCTTAGCGCTCGGGGGAACGTCCTATAATTCACCCCTCCACTTT.

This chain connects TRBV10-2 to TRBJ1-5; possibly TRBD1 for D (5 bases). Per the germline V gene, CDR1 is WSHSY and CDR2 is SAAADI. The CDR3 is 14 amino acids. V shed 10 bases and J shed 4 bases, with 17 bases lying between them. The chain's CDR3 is CATHPIWGNQPQHF. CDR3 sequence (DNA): TGCGCCACCCATCCGATCTGGGGGAATCAGCCCCAGCATTTT.

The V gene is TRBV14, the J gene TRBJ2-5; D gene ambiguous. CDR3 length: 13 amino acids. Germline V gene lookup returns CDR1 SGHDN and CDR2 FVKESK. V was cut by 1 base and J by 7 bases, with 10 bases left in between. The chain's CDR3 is CASSQVRSGTQYF. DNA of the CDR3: TGTGCCAGCAGCCAAGTCCGATCTGGGACCCAGTACTTC.

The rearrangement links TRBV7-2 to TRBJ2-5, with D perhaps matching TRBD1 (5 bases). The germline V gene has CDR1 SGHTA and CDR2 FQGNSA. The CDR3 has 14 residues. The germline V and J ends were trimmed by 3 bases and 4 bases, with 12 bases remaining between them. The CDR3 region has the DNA TGTGCCAGCAGCTTCGATTCAGGGTTAGAGACCCAGTACTTC. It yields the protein CASSFDSGLETQYF.

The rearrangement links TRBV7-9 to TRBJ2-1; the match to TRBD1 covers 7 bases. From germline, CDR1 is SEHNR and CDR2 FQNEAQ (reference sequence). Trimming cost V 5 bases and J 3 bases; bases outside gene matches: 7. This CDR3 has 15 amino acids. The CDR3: CASSRPGTVYNEQFF. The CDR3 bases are TGTGCCAGCAGCCGACCCGGGACAGTCTACAATGAGCAGTTCTTC.

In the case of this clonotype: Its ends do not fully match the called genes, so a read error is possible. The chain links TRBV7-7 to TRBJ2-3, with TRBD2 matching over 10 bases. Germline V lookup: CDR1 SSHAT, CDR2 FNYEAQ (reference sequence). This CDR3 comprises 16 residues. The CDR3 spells CASSLGASGGADTQYF. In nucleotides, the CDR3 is TGTGCTAGCAGCTTAGGGGCTAGCGGGGGCGCAGATACGCAGTATTTT. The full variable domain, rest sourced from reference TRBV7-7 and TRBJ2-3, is GAGVSQSPRYKVTKRGQDVTLRCDPISSHATLYWYQQALGQGPEFLTYFNYEAQPDKSGLPSDRFSAERPEGSISTLTIQRTEQRDSAMYRCASSLGASGGADTQYFGPGTRLTVL.

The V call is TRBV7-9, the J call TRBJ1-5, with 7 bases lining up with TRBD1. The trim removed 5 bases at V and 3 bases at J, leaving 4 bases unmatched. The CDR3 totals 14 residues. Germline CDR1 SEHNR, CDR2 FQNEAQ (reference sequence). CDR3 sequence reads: CASSQTGLNQPQHF. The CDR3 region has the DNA TGTGCCAGCAGCCAGACAGGGCTCAATCAGCCCCAGCATTTT. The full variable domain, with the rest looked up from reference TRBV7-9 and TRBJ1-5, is DTGVSQNPRHKITKRGQNVTFRCDPISEHNRLYWYRQTLGQGPEFLTYFQNEAQLEKSRLLSDRFSAERPKGSFSTLEIQRTEQGDSAMYLCASSQTGLNQPQHFGDGTRLSIL.

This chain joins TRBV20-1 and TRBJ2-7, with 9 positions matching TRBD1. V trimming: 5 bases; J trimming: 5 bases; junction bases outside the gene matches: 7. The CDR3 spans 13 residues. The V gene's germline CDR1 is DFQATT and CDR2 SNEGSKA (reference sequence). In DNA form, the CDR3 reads TGCAGTGCTTTAGGACAGGGGATAAACGAGCAGTACTTC. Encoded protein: CSALGQGINEQYF.

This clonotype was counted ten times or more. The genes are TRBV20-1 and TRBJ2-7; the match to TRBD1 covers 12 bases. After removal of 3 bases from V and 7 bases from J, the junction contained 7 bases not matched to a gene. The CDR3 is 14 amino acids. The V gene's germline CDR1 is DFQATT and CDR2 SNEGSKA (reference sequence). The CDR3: CSASGGQGAREQYF. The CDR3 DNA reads TGCAGTGCTAGCGGGGGACAGGGGGCAAGGGAGCAGTACTTC.

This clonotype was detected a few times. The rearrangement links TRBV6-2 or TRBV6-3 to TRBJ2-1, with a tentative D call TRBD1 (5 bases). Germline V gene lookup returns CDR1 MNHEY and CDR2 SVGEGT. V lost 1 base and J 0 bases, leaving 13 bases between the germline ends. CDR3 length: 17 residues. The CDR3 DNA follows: TGTGCCAGCAGTTACTGGTGGGGCAGTGACTCCTACAATGAGCAGTTCTTC. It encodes CASSYWWGSDSYNEQFF.

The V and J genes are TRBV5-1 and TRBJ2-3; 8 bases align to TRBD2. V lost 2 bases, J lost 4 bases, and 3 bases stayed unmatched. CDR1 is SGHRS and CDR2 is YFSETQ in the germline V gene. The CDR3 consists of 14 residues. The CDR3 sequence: CASSFGLASDTQYF. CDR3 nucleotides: TGCGCCAGCAGCTTCGGACTAGCATCAGATACGCAGTATTTT. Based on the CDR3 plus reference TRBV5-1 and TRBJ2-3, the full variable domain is KAGVTQTPRYLIKTRGQQVTLSCSPISGHRSVSWYQQTPGQGLQFLFEYFSETQRNKGNFPGRFSGRQFSNSRSEMNVSTLELGDSALYLCASSFGLASDTQYFGPGTRLTVL.

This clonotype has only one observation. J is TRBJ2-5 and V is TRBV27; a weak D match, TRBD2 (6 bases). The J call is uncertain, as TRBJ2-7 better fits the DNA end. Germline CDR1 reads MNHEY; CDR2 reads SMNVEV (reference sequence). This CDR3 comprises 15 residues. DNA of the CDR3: TGTGCCAGCAGTTTCTCCCGTCCGGGAGTGGACGAGCAGTACTTC. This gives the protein CASSFSRPGVDEQYF.

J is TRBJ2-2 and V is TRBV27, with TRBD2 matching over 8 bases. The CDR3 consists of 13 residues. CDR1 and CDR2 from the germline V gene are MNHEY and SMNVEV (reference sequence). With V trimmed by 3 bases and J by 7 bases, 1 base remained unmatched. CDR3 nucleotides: TGTGCCAGCAGTTTTGGGACTAGCGGGGAGCTGTTTTTT. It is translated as CASSFGTSGELFF.

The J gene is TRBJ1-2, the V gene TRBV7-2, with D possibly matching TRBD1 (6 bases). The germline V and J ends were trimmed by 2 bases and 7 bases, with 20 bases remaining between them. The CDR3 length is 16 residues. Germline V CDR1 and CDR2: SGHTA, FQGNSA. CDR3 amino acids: CASSLRTVGDTGGYTF. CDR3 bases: TGTGCCAGCAGCTTAAGGACAGTGGGAGACACCGGTGGCTACACCTTC.

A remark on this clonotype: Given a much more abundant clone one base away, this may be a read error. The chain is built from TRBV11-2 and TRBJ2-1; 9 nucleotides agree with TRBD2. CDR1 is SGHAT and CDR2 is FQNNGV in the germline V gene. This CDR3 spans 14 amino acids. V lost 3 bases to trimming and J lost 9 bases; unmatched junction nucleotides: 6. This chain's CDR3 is CASSFSGGHPEQFF. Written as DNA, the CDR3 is TGTGCCAGCAGCTTTAGCGGGGGACACCCTGAGCAGTTCTTC. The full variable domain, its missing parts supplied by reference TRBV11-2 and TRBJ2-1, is EAGVAQSPRYKIIEKRQSVAFWCNPISGHATLYWYQQILGQGPKLLIQFQNNGVVDDSQLPKDRFSAERLKGVDSTLKIQPAKLEDSAVYLCASSFSGGHPEQFFGPGTRLTVL.

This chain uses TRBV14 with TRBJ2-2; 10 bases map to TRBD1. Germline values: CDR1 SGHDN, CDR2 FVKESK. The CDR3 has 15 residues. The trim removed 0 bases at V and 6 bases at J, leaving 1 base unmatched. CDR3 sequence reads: CASSQEGQGPGELFF. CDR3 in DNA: TGTGCCAGCAGCCAAGAGGGACAGGGGCCCGGGGAGCTGTTTTTT.

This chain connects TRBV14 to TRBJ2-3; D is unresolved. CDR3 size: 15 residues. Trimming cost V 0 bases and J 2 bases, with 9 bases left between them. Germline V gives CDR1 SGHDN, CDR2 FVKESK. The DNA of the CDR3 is TGTGCCAGCAGCCAAGATCGGGCAGTCACAGATACGCAGTATTTT. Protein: CASSQDRAVTDTQYF.

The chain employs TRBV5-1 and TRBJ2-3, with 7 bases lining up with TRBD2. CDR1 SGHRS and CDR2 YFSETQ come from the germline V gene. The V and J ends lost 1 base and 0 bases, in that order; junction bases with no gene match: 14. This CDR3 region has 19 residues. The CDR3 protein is CASSLNYRPSGSSTDTQYF. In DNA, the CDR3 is TGCGCCAGCAGCTTGAACTATCGGCCTAGCGGATCTAGCACAGATACGCAGTATTTT.

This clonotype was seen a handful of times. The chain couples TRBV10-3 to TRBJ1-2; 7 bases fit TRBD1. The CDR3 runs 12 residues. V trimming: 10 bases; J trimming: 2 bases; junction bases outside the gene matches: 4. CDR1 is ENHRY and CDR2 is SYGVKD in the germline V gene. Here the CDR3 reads CASWDSNYGYTF. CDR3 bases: TGTGCCAGTTGGGACAGCAACTATGGCTACACCTTC.